A selection of T cell receptor beta chains follows, all from one sample in a study of OX40 agonist ivuxolimab in advanced cancers. The repertoire was sequenced with immunoSEQ multiplex PCR; TCRdb's copy has only in-frame clones and lacks some. The sample lists roughly 45,000 clones; roughly 81% were seen once. The source was CD4+ or CD8+ T cells sorted from blood, collected in a trial of the OX40 agonist ivuxolimab. These receptors originate from an adult with an advanced solid tumor such as melanoma, head and neck, liver or kidney cancer. CDR3s include the opening cysteine and the closing phenylalanine or tryptophan. The D gene is left open where the match is weak. Clone size appears in some rows only: once, few, many, or a class for an expanded clone.

clone size: .; J gene: TRBJ1-1; V gene: TRBV25-1; D gene: TRBD1; CDR3 protein: CASSDPGGGDTEAFF; CDR3 DNA: TGTGCCAGCAGTGACCCAGGGGGAGGGGACACTGAAGCTTTCTTT
clone size: .; J gene: TRBJ2-7; V gene: TRBV13; D gene: TRBD2; CDR3 protein: CASSLSPGTKEQYF; CDR3 DNA: TGTGCCAGCAGCCTAAGTCCCGGGACTAAGGAACAGTACTTC
clone size: .; J gene: TRBJ1-2; V gene: TRBV6-5; D gene: .; CDR3 protein: CASSEANYGYTF; CDR3 DNA: TGTGCCAGCAGTGAAGCTAACTATGGCTACACCTTC
clone size: once; J gene: TRBJ1-6; V gene: TRBV30; D gene: TRBD1; CDR3 protein: CAWSAGQDNSPLHF; CDR3 DNA: TGTGCCTGGAGCGCCGGACAGGATAATTCACCCCTCCACTTT
clone size: .; J gene: TRBJ2-5; V gene: TRBV2; D gene: .; CDR3 protein: CASSEYSQETQYF; CDR3 DNA: TGTGCCAGCAGTGAATACAGCCAAGAGACCCAGTACTTC
clone size: .; J gene: TRBJ1-5; V gene: TRBV6-5; D gene: .; CDR3 protein: CASSYSPVQPQHF; CDR3 DNA: TGTGCCAGCAGTTACTCGCCAGTTCAGCCCCAGCATTTT
clone size: .; J gene: TRBJ1-5; V gene: TRBV19; D gene: TRBD1; CDR3 protein: CASSTDREQPQHF; CDR3 DNA: TGTGCCAGTAGTACTGACAGGGAGCAGCCCCAGCATTTT
clone size: .; J gene: TRBJ2-1; V gene: TRBV19; D gene: TRBD2; CDR3 protein: CASSIGTSGGDEQFF; CDR3 DNA: TGTGCCAGTAGTATAGGAACTAGCGGGGGGGATGAGCAGTTCTTC
clone size: .; J gene: TRBJ2-2; V gene: TRBV4-3; D gene: .; CDR3 protein: CASSQGTAETGELFF; CDR3 DNA: TGCGCCAGCAGCCAAGGGACAGCGGAAACCGGGGAGCTGTTTTTT
clone size: .; J gene: TRBJ2-5; V gene: TRBV25-1; D gene: TRBD2; CDR3 protein: CASSSGRAGETQYF; CDR3 DNA: TGTGCCAGCAGTAGCGGGAGGGCCGGGGAGACCCAGTACTTC
clone size: .; J gene: TRBJ2-1; V gene: TRBV5-5; D gene: .; CDR3 protein: CASSLGTNYYNEQFF; CDR3 DNA: TGTGCCAGCAGCTTGGGGACTAACTACTACAATGAGCAGTTCTTC
clone size: .; J gene: TRBJ1-6; V gene: TRBV19; D gene: .; CDR3 protein: CAHSAGAQAPLHF; CDR3 DNA: TGTGCCCATTCAGCAGGGGCCCAAGCACCCCTCCACTTT
clone size: .; J gene: TRBJ2-7; V gene: TRBV7-9; D gene: .; CDR3 protein: CASSLAGRDSYEQYF; CDR3 DNA: TGTGCCAGCAGCTTAGCGGGGCGGGACTCCTACGAGCAGTACTTC
clone size: .; J gene: TRBJ2-1; V gene: TRBV10-3; D gene: TRBD2; CDR3 protein: CAISDWTSGRFYNEQFF; CDR3 DNA: TGTGCCATCAGTGACTGGACTAGCGGGAGGTTTTACAATGAGCAGTTCTTC
clone size: .; J gene: TRBJ2-2; V gene: TRBV7-9; D gene: .; CDR3 protein: CASSLGHTGELFF; CDR3 DNA: TGTGCCAGCAGCTTAGGACACACCGGGGAGCTGTTTTTT
clone size: .; J gene: TRBJ1-2; V gene: TRBV4-3; D gene: .; CDR3 protein: CASSGDRFYGYTF; CDR3 DNA: TGCGCCAGCAGCGGCGACAGGTTCTATGGCTACACCTTC
clone size: .; J gene: TRBJ1-6; V gene: TRBV5-8; D gene: .; CDR3 protein: CASSLGPRRGPLHF; CDR3 DNA: TGTGCCAGCAGCCTGGGACCGCGCAGGGGACCCCTCCACTTT
clone size: .; J gene: TRBJ1-1; V gene: TRBV4-1; D gene: .; CDR3 protein: CASSQEPTGVNTEAFF; CDR3 DNA: TGCGCCAGCAGCCAAGAACCGACAGGAGTGAACACTGAAGCTTTCTTT
clone size: .; J gene: TRBJ2-7; V gene: TRBV7-8; D gene: TRBD2; CDR3 protein: CAGSLTWLADPYEQYF; CDR3 DNA: TGTGCCGGCAGCTTAACCTGGCTAGCGGACCCCTACGAGCAGTACTTC
clone size: .; J gene: TRBJ2-5; V gene: TRBV5-1; D gene: .; CDR3 protein: CASSTGFIDEETQYF; CDR3 DNA: TGCGCCAGCAGCACGGGATTCATAGACGAAGAGACCCAGTACTTC
clone size: .; J gene: TRBJ2-2; V gene: TRBV14; D gene: .; CDR3 protein: CASSQDNTGELFF; CDR3 DNA: TGTGCCAGCAGCCAAGATAACACCGGGGAGCTGTTTTTT
clone size: .; J gene: TRBJ1-4; V gene: TRBV27; D gene: .; CDR3 protein: CASSPGAAANEKLFF; CDR3 DNA: TGTGCCAGCAGTCCCGGTGCTGCGGCTAATGAAAAACTGTTTTTT
clone size: .; J gene: TRBJ2-7; V gene: TRBV6-5; D gene: .; CDR3 protein: CASSDSSYEQYF; CDR3 DNA: TGTGCCAGCAGTGACAGCTCCTACGAGCAGTACTTC
clone size: .; J gene: TRBJ2-1; V gene: TRBV11-2; D gene: TRBD2; CDR3 protein: CASKPAGLAGNEQFF; CDR3 DNA: TGTGCCAGCAAGCCGGCTGGACTAGCGGGAAATGAGCAGTTCTTC
clone size: .; J gene: TRBJ2-7; V gene: TRBV6-5; D gene: TRBD1; CDR3 protein: CASSRQGALYEQYF; CDR3 DNA: TGTGCCAGCAGCCGACAGGGGGCCCTATACGAGCAGTACTTC
clone size: once; J gene: TRBJ2-5; V gene: TRBV6-1; D gene: .; CDR3 protein: CASSFVFETQYF; CDR3 DNA: TGTGCCAGCAGTTTCGTTTTCGAGACCCAGTACTTC
clone size: .; J gene: TRBJ1-2; V gene: TRBV9; D gene: .; CDR3 protein: CASSVDPGHYGYTF; CDR3 DNA: TGTGCCAGCAGCGTAGATCCGGGACACTATGGCTACACCTTC
clone size: once; J gene: TRBJ2-5; V gene: TRBV23-1; D gene: .; CDR3 protein: CASSQSVGGRETQYF; CDR3 DNA: TGCGCCAGCAGTCAATCAGTGGGGGGAAGGGAGACCCAGTACTTC
clone size: .; J gene: TRBJ1-1; V gene: TRBV5-1; D gene: TRBD1; CDR3 protein: CASSFDRGGNTEAFF; CDR3 DNA: TGCGCCAGCAGCTTTGACAGGGGAGGTAACACTGAAGCTTTCTTT
clone size: .; J gene: TRBJ1-1; V gene: TRBV30; D gene: TRBD1; CDR3 protein: CAWSEQGPGGTEAFF; CDR3 DNA: TGTGCCTGGAGTGAACAGGGGCCGGGGGGAACTGAAGCTTTCTTT
clone size: .; J gene: TRBJ2-1; V gene: TRBV10-3; D gene: .; CDR3 protein: CAISDQSNRASRAMNEQFF; CDR3 DNA: TGTGCCATCAGTGACCAATCGAACAGGGCTAGCAGGGCGATGAATGAGCAGTTCTTC
clone size: .; J gene: TRBJ1-1; V gene: TRBV6-5; D gene: TRBD1; CDR3 protein: CASSPTGGNTEAFF; CDR3 DNA: TGTGCCAGCAGCCCTACAGGGGGCAACACTGAAGCTTTCTTT
clone size: .; J gene: TRBJ1-5; V gene: TRBV7-9; D gene: .; CDR3 protein: CASSLGQDQPQHF; CDR3 DNA: TGTGCCAGCAGCTTGGGCCAAGATCAGCCCCAGCATTTT
clone size: .; J gene: TRBJ2-6; V gene: TRBV10-3; D gene: TRBD2; CDR3 protein: CAIRSGSGRVTGANVLTF; CDR3 DNA: TGTGCCATCAGATCCGGAAGCGGGAGGGTGACTGGGGCCAACGTCCTGACTTTC
clone size: .; J gene: TRBJ2-7; V gene: TRBV11-2; D gene: TRBD2; CDR3 protein: CASSLGPSGGTIYEQYF; CDR3 DNA: TGTGCCAGCAGCTTAGGGCCCAGCGGGGGTACCATCTACGAGCAGTACTTC
clone size: .; J gene: TRBJ1-2; V gene: TRBV2; D gene: .; CDR3 protein: CASSSDRQERRRGYTF; CDR3 DNA: TGTGCCAGCAGTTCCGACCGACAGGAACGTCGTCGAGGCTACACCTTC
clone size: .; J gene: TRBJ2-1; V gene: TRBV7-2; D gene: .; CDR3 protein: CASSLEAENEQFF; CDR3 DNA: TGTGCCAGCAGCTTAGAGGCAGAGAATGAGCAGTTCTTC
clone size: .; J gene: TRBJ2-7; V gene: TRBV2; D gene: TRBD2; CDR3 protein: CASSSPGLAIHEQYF; CDR3 DNA: TGTGCCAGCAGTTCTCCGGGACTAGCCATCCACGAGCAGTACTTC
clone size: .; J gene: TRBJ2-7; V gene: TRBV7-9; D gene: .; CDR3 protein: CASSLAGGDRPYEQYF; CDR3 DNA: TGTGCCAGCAGCTTAGCGGGGGGTGACAGGCCCTACGAGCAGTACTTC
clone size: .; J gene: TRBJ2-3; V gene: TRBV7-2; D gene: TRBD2; CDR3 protein: CASSSLAGGDTQYF; CDR3 DNA: TGTGCCAGCAGCTCGCTAGCGGGAGGAGATACGCAGTATTTT
clone size: once; J gene: TRBJ2-5; V gene: TRBV2; D gene: .; CDR3 protein: CASSDEGGTQYF; CDR3 DNA: TGTGCCAGCAGCGATGAAGGTGGGACCCAGTACTTC
clone size: .; J gene: TRBJ1-2; V gene: TRBV4-3; D gene: .; CDR3 protein: CASSQDKSYAGAGYTF; CDR3 DNA: TGCGCCAGCAGCCAAGATAAAAGTTACGCAGGGGCCGGCTACACCTTC
clone size: .; J gene: TRBJ2-5; V gene: TRBV7-9; D gene: TRBD2; CDR3 protein: CASSNPTSGRETQYF; CDR3 DNA: TGTGCCAGCAGCAACCCGACTAGCGGGAGGGAGACCCAGTACTTC
clone size: .; J gene: TRBJ2-7; V gene: TRBV2; D gene: TRBD1; CDR3 protein: CASRRITSGQVYPEQYF; CDR3 DNA: TGTGCCAGCAGACGGATTACCAGCGGACAGGTGTATCCCGAGCAGTACTTC
clone size: .; J gene: TRBJ1-1; V gene: TRBV30; D gene: .; CDR3 protein: CAWSAGGSTEAFF; CDR3 DNA: TGTGCCTGGAGTGCGGGTGGAAGCACTGAAGCTTTCTTT
clone size: .; J gene: TRBJ1-6; V gene: TRBV5-4; D gene: TRBD1; CDR3 protein: CASSQDRADSPLHF; CDR3 DNA: TGTGCCAGCAGCCAAGACAGGGCGGATTCACCCCTCCACTTT
clone size: .; J gene: TRBJ1-2; V gene: TRBV7-9; D gene: TRBD1; CDR3 protein: CASSQDPQGDGGYTF; CDR3 DNA: TGCGCCAGCAGCCAAGATCCACAGGGGGACGGTGGCTACACCTTC
clone size: once; J gene: TRBJ2-7; V gene: TRBV4-1; D gene: .; CDR3 protein: CASSLGPGVNYEQYF; CDR3 DNA: TGCGCCAGCAGCCTTGGTCCGGGAGTCAACTACGAGCAGTACTTC
clone size: .; J gene: TRBJ2-1; V gene: TRBV9; D gene: TRBD2; CDR3 protein: CASSVPGLAETKNYNEQFF; CDR3 DNA: TGTGCCAGCAGCGTACCGGGACTAGCGGAGACAAAAAACTACAATGAGCAGTTCTTC
clone size: .; J gene: TRBJ1-3; V gene: TRBV7-9; D gene: TRBD1; CDR3 protein: CASSPRGQGSGNTIYF; CDR3 DNA: TGTGCCAGCAGCCCCCGGGGACAGGGCTCTGGAAACACCATATATTTT
clone size: .; J gene: TRBJ2-7; V gene: TRBV19; D gene: TRBD1; CDR3 protein: CASRTGGGEQYF; CDR3 DNA: TGTGCCAGTAGGACAGGGGGAGGCGAGCAGTACTTC
clone size: medium-sized; J gene: TRBJ2-7; V gene: TRBV27; D gene: .; CDR3 protein: CASSPTYRETYEQYF; CDR3 DNA: TGTGCCAGCAGTCCGACGTACCGGGAGACCTACGAGCAGTACTTC
clone size: .; J gene: TRBJ2-7; V gene: TRBV7-2; D gene: TRBD2; CDR3 protein: CASRPLAGAPVF; CDR3 DNA: TGTGCCAGCAGACCACTAGCGGGGGCGCCGGTCTTC
clone size: once; J gene: TRBJ1-1; V gene: TRBV5-4; D gene: .; CDR3 protein: CASSSGIRPNTEAFF; CDR3 DNA: TGTGCCAGCAGCTCAGGGATCAGGCCGAACACTGAAGCTTTCTTT
clone size: .; J gene: TRBJ2-1; V gene: TRBV4-1; D gene: .; CDR3 protein: CASSQPGTGVGTSNNEQFF; CDR3 DNA: TGCGCCAGCAGCCAACCCGGGACAGGGGTCGGGACTAGCAACAATGAGCAGTTCTTC
clone size: .; J gene: TRBJ2-7; V gene: TRBV25-1; D gene: .; CDR3 protein: CASSEVEGAWYEQYF; CDR3 DNA: TGTGCCAGCAGTGAAGTGGAGGGGGCGTGGTACGAGCAGTACTTC
clone size: .; J gene: TRBJ2-5; V gene: TRBV7-8; D gene: TRBD2; CDR3 protein: CASSFKGLAGLESPRETQYF; CDR3 DNA: TGTGCCAGCAGCTTCAAAGGACTAGCGGGACTAGAATCCCCCCGGGAGACCCAGTACTTC
clone size: .; J gene: TRBJ2-5; V gene: TRBV2; D gene: .; CDR3 protein: CASNRIAQETQYF; CDR3 DNA: TGTGCCAGCAACCGGATAGCTCAAGAGACCCAGTACTTC
clone size: .; J gene: TRBJ2-7; V gene: TRBV4-3; D gene: .; CDR3 protein: CASSQDLQVSYEQYF; CDR3 DNA: TGCGCCAGCAGCCAAGATCTGCAGGTCTCCTACGAGCAGTACTTC